This TCR beta chain comes out of a study of T-cell memory formation after mild COVID-19 (dated by TCRdb to the early 2020s). Study-wide context: TCR sequence clusters from the two donors were largely donor specific. In a couple of donors, T-cell clones that expanded and contracted after mild COVID-19 were followed by sequencing TCRalpha and TCRbeta repertoires longitudinally. Two young, previously healthy adult volunteers, one female and one male, were included in the cohort.

The paper's findings and limits, for the study overall: SARS-CoV-2 specificity of the second-wave clones peaking on day 37 was not confirmed. The study included only a couple of mild cases, and larger cohorts that include severe cases with pre-infection samples were judged to be necessary. Some responding clones were found in pre-infection memory, which suggests that pre-existing cross-reactive memory T cells took part in the SARS-CoV-2 response. Contracting CD4+ clones were found mainly in CM and EM memory subsets, while CD8+ clones were enriched in EMRA. From day 15 to 85, contracting clones showed balanced CD4/CD8 phenotypes, whereas a second wave of clones that expanded from day 15 to 37 leaned towards CD4+.

PBMCs were isolated by Ficoll-Paque density gradient centrifugation. This clonotype was recorded at least ten times. The antigen it recognizes is unknown. No base quality information exists; no much larger clone differs at one position. The instrument was an Illumina NovaSeq 6000. cDNA libraries for TCRalpha and TCRbeta were prepared by 5'RACE using constant-segment primers, with sample barcodes and unique molecular identifiers added. Trizol reagent was used to extract RNA from every sample. Libraries were amplified in two PCR steps, with a second sample barcode and Illumina TruSeq adapters added in the second step. Sequencing of the libraries was done on an Illumina NovaSeq, producing 2 x 150 bp paired-end reads. Regarding the original processing steps: Reads were demultiplexed and collapsed into UMI-guided consensus sequences with migec v1.2.7. Using mixcr v2.1.11, the UMI consensuses were aligned to TRA and TRB V and J templates and assembled into clonotypes. Expanded or contracted clonotypes were those called significant by both edgeR and NoisET, with noise models trained on biological replicates. For edgeR calls, the thresholds were a false discovery rate-adjusted p below 0.01 and a log2 fold-change of 1. As an exploratory analysis of dynamics, PCA with hierarchical clustering was applied to max-normalized trajectories of the 1000 most abundant clonotypes. Each responding clone was given a CD4 or CD8 phenotype based on the CD4+ and CD8+ repertoires, which had been sequenced separately. In TCRdb, the public reads were trimmed at Q25 with fastp and aligned with MiXCR, with productive beta chains retained. Merged by CDR3 protein, the rows form single entries marked with the most common genes and DNA. The V and J calls reflect TCRdb's pipeline rather than the authors' work. Recorded for this sample are about 250,000 distinct CDR3 sequences; over 15% of them occurred a single time. Approximately 3.5% of the sample is in the top ten clones.

Relative to germline, V is 1 base shorter and J is 8 bases shorter, with 14 bases between their ends. CDR3 length: 13 amino acids, cysteine to phenylalanine. Left in the record is the CDR3 DNA by itself, 39 bases read in frame from the first base. According to the germline V gene (reference sequence), CDR1 reads DFQATT and CDR2 reads SNEGSKA. The chain uses TRBV20-1 and TRBJ1-2; a confident D gene designation cannot be given. This sequence originates from a man aged 18 to 29 who had mild COVID-19 (a few samples of this study predate the infection). The sample titles of this study are shuffled in the database, so cell type and time point are left out; the donor was told from shared clones. The sample comprised PBMCs or a T cell subset sorted from them (not recorded which). The CDR3 in this case is CSARGGRVDGYTF. The nucleotide sequence is given as TGCAGTGCTAGAGGTGGGCGAGTAGACGGCTACACCTTC.